A selection of T cell receptor beta chains follows, all from one sample in a study of blood T cell dynamics during melanoma immunotherapy. Assay used: immunoSEQ multiplex PCR; TCRdb lists only in-frame clones, some missing. Of about 10,000 clones listed, roughly 84% are singletons. The input for sequencing was blood, taken from a patient treated with checkpoint blockade. These TCRs come from a human donor with melanoma. CDR3s include the opening cysteine and the closing phenylalanine or tryptophan. Each record gives: J gene, V gene, D gene, clone size, CDR3 protein, CDR3 DNA. A D gene is named only where the DNA matches it firmly. Some rows have no size entry. The others give once, few or many, or a class for an expanded clone.

TRBJ2-3	TRBV19	-	-	CASSIDSRFNTDTQYF	TGTGCCAGTAGTATAGACAGCCGATTTAACACAGATACGCAGTATTTT
TRBJ2-7	TRBV5-6	-	-	CASTRGHPYEQYF	TGTGCCAGCACCCGAGGACACCCCTACGAGCAGTACTTC
TRBJ2-7	TRBV13	-	-	CASSYQGNEQYF	TGTGCCAGCAGCTACCAGGGTAACGAGCAGTACTTC
TRBJ1-1	TRBV6-1	-	-	CASSEGVRFYEAFF	TGTGCCAGCAGTGAGGGGGTCAGGTTCTATGAAGCTTTCTTT
TRBJ2-7	TRBV4-2	-	few	CASSRGLASSYEQYF	TGTGCCAGCAGCCGGGGACTTGCTAGCTCCTACGAGCAGTACTTC
TRBJ1-1	TRBV30	-	-	CAWSRGTEAFF	TGTGCCTGGAGCAGGGGCACTGAAGCTTTCTTT
TRBJ1-5	TRBV2	-	-	CASSTVETNQPQHF	TGTGCCAGCAGTACTGTAGAAACTAATCAGCCCCAGCATTTT
TRBJ2-6	TRBV15	-	once	CATSASRGGANVLTF	TGTGCCACCAGCGCCTCGCGCGGAGGGGCCAACGTCCTGACTTTC
TRBJ1-2	TRBV7-2	TRBD1	-	CASRAWGQGAIGNYGYTF	TGTGCCAGCAGAGCCTGGGGACAGGGGGCTATCGGAAACTATGGCTACACCTTC
TRBJ2-5	TRBV2	TRBD1	-	CASSRDRGETQYF	TGTGCCAGCAGCCGGGACAGGGGGGAGACCCAGTACTTC
TRBJ2-1	TRBV18	-	few	CASSPTPVGYNEQFF	TGTGCCAGCTCACCGACACCAGTTGGCTACAATGAGCAGTTCTTC